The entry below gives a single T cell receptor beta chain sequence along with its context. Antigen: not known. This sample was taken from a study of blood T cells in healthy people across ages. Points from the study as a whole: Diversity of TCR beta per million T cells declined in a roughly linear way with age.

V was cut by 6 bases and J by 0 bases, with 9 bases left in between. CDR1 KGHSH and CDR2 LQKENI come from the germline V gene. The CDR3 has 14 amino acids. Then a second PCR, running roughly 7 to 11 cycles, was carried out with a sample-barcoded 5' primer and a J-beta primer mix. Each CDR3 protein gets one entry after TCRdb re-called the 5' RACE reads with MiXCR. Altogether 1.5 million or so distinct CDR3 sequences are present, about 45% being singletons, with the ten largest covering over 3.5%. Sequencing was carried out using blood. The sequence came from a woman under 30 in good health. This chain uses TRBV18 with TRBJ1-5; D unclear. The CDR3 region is CASSEAASNQPQHF. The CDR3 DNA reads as TGTGCCAGCTCTGAGGCGGCTAGCAATCAGCCCCAGCATTTT.